The rows below give T cell receptor beta chains drawn from one sample of a study of shared clonotypes between healthy human individuals. TCRdb keeps only in-frame clones here, not all; method: immunoSEQ multiplex PCR. The sample consists of nearly 500,000 clones, 70% to 80% of them appearing once. The sample was PBMCs. Receptor source: a woman aged 40 to 49 in good health. Some clones in this sample may be carry-over from other donors' samples. Both conserved end residues are part of each CDR3. The order of the fields is J gene, V gene, CDR3 protein.

TRBJ2-7 | TRBV7-9 | CASTATTGGGYEQYF
TRBJ1-2 | TRBV7-2 | CASSAPGGQDYGYTF
TRBJ1-3 | TRBV5-1 | CASSQGGTRGNTIYF
TRBJ2-2 | TRBV9 | CASSQNLGTGELFF
TRBJ1-5 | TRBV28 | CASSTTRDTPRNQPQHF
TRBJ2-1 | TRBV7-9 | CVSSLGTNRASEQFF
TRBJ2-7 | TRBV5-4 | CASSQALAGASNEQYF
TRBJ2-1 | TRBV29-1 | CSVEEGAGEQFF
TRBJ2-2 | TRBV11-3 | CASSLRRAGRTGELFF
TRBJ2-7 | TRBV5-1 | CASSTTGHPYEQYF
TRBJ2-7 | TRBV7-6 | CASSLAQYTYEQYF
TRBJ2-6 | TRBV29-1 | CSVAGSSGANVLTF
TRBJ1-1 | TRBV7-2 | CASSPHQGYTEAFF
TRBJ1-5 | TRBV7-2 | CASSSGRSNQPQHF
TRBJ2-1 | TRBV29-1 | CSAVQPYNEQFF
TRBJ2-1 | TRBV7-9 | CASSLGGAQGNEQFF
TRBJ1-3 | TRBV28 | CASSFRIFARTSSGNTIYF
TRBJ2-4 | TRBV2 | CASMRETKNIQYF
TRBJ2-6 | TRBV4-3 | CASSQEGRGSRGANVLTF
TRBJ2-7 | TRBV29-1 | CSVGRAGAGEQYF
TRBJ2-1 | TRBV7-9 | CASSLDGSYNEQFF
TRBJ2-1 | TRBV29-1 | CSVPLGSNEQFF
TRBJ2-5 | TRBV28 | CASSSDRYEETQYF
TRBJ2-7 | TRBV5-4 | CASSQQTGTYEQYF
. | TRBV7-9 | CASSFSAGPSYEQYF
TRBJ2-3 | TRBV18 | CASSLGQGNTDTQYF
TRBJ2-7 | TRBV27 | CASSLLTGRAIHEQYF
TRBJ2-2 | TRBV9 | CASSTSDTNTGELFF
TRBJ2-1 | TRBV11-1 | CASTLGGSAYNEQFF
TRBJ2-5 | TRBV19 | CASTVAGEEETQYF
TRBJ1-1 | TRBV30 | CAWDAAVNTEAFF
TRBJ2-3 | TRBV7-9 | CASSQFGGTSTDTQYF
TRBJ1-5 | TRBV7-8 | CASSSATGGSNQPQHF
TRBJ2-7 | TRBV2 | CASTLNYEQYF
TRBJ2-2 | TRBV29-1 | CSAGNTGELFF
TRBJ2-1 | TRBV4-2 | CASSLRTSGIGYNEQFF
TRBJ1-2 | TRBV6-1 | CASSETLLTGAYTF
TRBJ1-1 | TRBV5-1 | CASSLGSEGYTEAFF
TRBJ2-2 | TRBV9 | CASSAGSSGVTGELFF
TRBJ2-7 | TRBV7-2 | CASSLRSGMGYEQYF
TRBJ2-2 | TRBV9 | CASQRSGNTGELFF
TRBJ2-7 | TRBV6-1 | CASSVGSGRYEQYF
TRBJ2-1 | TRBV29-1 | CSVEDLSAGTRVGEQFF
TRBJ2-1 | TRBV7-6 | CASSLAPREQFF
TRBJ1-1 | TRBV27 | CASSSLRDTEAFF
TRBJ2-5 | TRBV7-3 | CASSLKRVTGGAETQYF
TRBJ2-5 | TRBV7-3 | CASSLSGNQETQYF
TRBJ2-1 | TRBV7-8 | CASSPHGQRNEQFF
TRBJ2-1 | TRBV4-2 | CASSQGGSSYNEQFF
TRBJ1-6 | TRBV5-1 | CASSLAGQGNSPLHF
TRBJ2-1 | TRBV27 | CAGGGKQISYNEQFF
TRBJ2-7 | TRBV11-2 | CASSLRTSGDYEQYF
TRBJ2-3 | TRBV7-3 | CASSSDSNTDTQYF
TRBJ2-4 | TRBV19 | CASSIELAANIQYF
TRBJ2-7 | TRBV27 | CASSKLAPLYEQYF